Below, 21 T cell receptor beta chains from the same sample are listed, as sequenced in a study of TIL therapy for anti-PD-1-resistant metastatic lung cancer. The immunoSEQ assay was v3. The repertoire was sequenced with immunoSEQ multiplex PCR; TCRdb's copy has only in-frame clones and lacks some. Of around 6,000 clones in the sample, around two thirds are singletons; the top ten hold under 7.5%. Indicated time point: pre-treatment sample, taken before nivolumab and TIL therapy. Tumor tissue came from excised metastases, mostly pleural nodules or supraclavicular lymph nodes. This material consisted of tumor tissue, taken at baseline. The receptors here all came from a person between 25 and 80 years old with non-small cell lung cancer.

This clone was seen a few times. The V gene is TRBV7-9, the J gene TRBJ1-1; tentative D call: TRBD1 (6 bases). The V end lost 7 bases, the J end lost 1 base, and 13 bases lay between the germline ends. The CDR3 has 14 residues. The V gene's germline CDR1 is SEHNR and CDR2 FQNEAQ (reference sequence). The CDR3 spells CASNAGAANTEAFF. For the CDR3, the DNA is TGTGCCAGCAACGCGGGGGCCGCGAACACTGAAGCTTTCTTT.

The rearrangement joins TRBV5-5 to TRBJ2-7; D may be TRBD1 or TRBD2 (5 bases each). The CDR3 loop spans 13 amino acids. Germline CDR1 is SGHKS and CDR2 is YYEKEE (reference sequence). V lost 3 bases and J lost 3, with 10 bases in between. The CDR3 sequence is CASSWDPGYEQYF. CDR3 DNA: TGTGCCAGCAGCTGGGACCCCGGCTACGAGCAGTACTTC. Supplemented by reference TRBV5-5 and TRBJ2-7, the full variable domain reads DAGVTQSPTHLIKTRGQQVTLRCSPISGHKSVSWYQQVLGQGPQFIFQYYEKEERGRGNFPDRFSARQFPNYSSELNVNALLLGDSALYLCASSWDPGYEQYFGPGTRLTVT.

This clone appeared a few times. This chain links TRBV9 with TRBJ2-7, with D perhaps TRBD1 (6 bases). The CDR3 is 14 residues long. The germline V gene has CDR1 SGDLS and CDR2 YYNGEE. The V gene lost 4 bases and the J gene lost 5 bases, with 16 bases spanning the gap. The CDR3: CASSPAQGLNEQYF. The DNA for the CDR3 is TGTGCCAGCAGCCCCGCCCAGGGGTTAAACGAGCAGTACTTC.

The chain recombines TRBV4-3 with TRBJ1-1; D is perhaps TRBD1 (6 bases). Germline CDR1 and CDR2: LGHNA and YSLEER. V lost 0 bases to trimming and J lost 1 base, with 9 bases between them. CDR3 length: 15 residues. CDR3 DNA sequence: TGCGCCAGCAGCCAAGATGAGGGGGGGAACACTGAAGCTTTCTTT. Its protein product is CASSQDEGGNTEAFF.

The chain is built from TRBV5-1 and TRBJ2-1; 7 bases fit TRBD1. This CDR3 is 14 amino acids long. V was pared by 5 bases and J by 4 bases, with 6 bases of the junction left unmatched. Germline V CDR1 and CDR2: SGHRS, YFSETQ. DNA for the CDR3: TGCGCCAGCAGTCCAAGGGACAGTTACAATGAGCAGTTCTTC. This codes for CASSPRDSYNEQFF. Variable domain in full (rest from reference TRBV5-1 and TRBJ2-1): KAGVTQTPRYLIKTRGQQVTLSCSPISGHRSVSWYQQTPGQGLQFLFEYFSETQRNKGNFPGRFSGRQFSNSRSEMNVSTLELGDSALYLCASSPRDSYNEQFFGPGTRLTVL.

This clone has only a few counts. The chain couples TRBV30 to TRBJ2-7; 8 bases are a match to TRBD1. V shed 4 bases, J shed 3 bases, and the junction held 8 bases outside the gene matches. The germline CDR1 and CDR2 sequences are GTSNPN and SVGIG (reference sequence). CDR3 size: 14 residues. CDR3 DNA sequence: TGTGCCTGGACAGGGACAGGTAGGGGCTACGAGCAGTACTTC. Translating gives CAWTGTGRGYEQYF.

The rearrangement uses TRBV5-4 and TRBJ2-1, with 8 nucleotides matching TRBD2. Trimming took 1 base from V and 3 from J; bases not matched to a gene: 3. Looked up from germline, CDR1 is SGHNT and CDR2 is YYREEE (reference sequence). The CDR3 extends over 15 amino acids. CDR3 sequence: CASSLIAGNYNEQFF. The CDR3 DNA reads TGTGCCAGCAGCTTGATAGCGGGGAACTACAATGAGCAGTTCTTC.

This clone has just a few counts. V usage is TRBV7-6 and J usage is TRBJ1-2; D is perhaps TRBD1 (6 bases). CDR3 length: 14 residues. Trimming stripped 1 base from V and 7 bases from J, with 13 bases between. Germline V lookup: CDR1 SGHVS, CDR2 FNYEAQ. The CDR3, as DNA: TGTGCCAGCAGCTTAGGGGGAGGACAGTCTGGCTACACCTTC. It encodes CASSLGGGQSGYTF.

The chain couples TRBV27 to TRBJ2-5, with 7 bases identical to TRBD1. J was trimmed by 5 bases and V by 4 bases; bases with no gene match: 7. CDR1 and CDR2 (germline): MNHEY, SMNVEV (reference sequence). This CDR3 comprises 14 residues. The CDR3 spells CASSSTGEFETQYF. CDR3 bases: TGTGCCAGCAGTTCAACAGGGGAGTTTGAGACCCAGTACTTC.

The rearrangement links TRBV7-8 to TRBJ1-2; no clear D. Between the trimmed V and J ends, which lost 1 base and 5 bases, there was a span of 11 bases. Looked up from germline, CDR1 is SGHVS and CDR2 is FQNEAQ. This CDR3 is built from 14 residues. The chain's CDR3 is CASSLDQVLYGYTF. CDR3 DNA sequence: TGTGCCAGCAGCTTAGATCAGGTTTTATATGGCTACACCTTC.

The J gene is TRBJ2-5, the V gene TRBV12-3 or TRBV12-4; D uncertain. The CDR3 totals 11 residues. Trimming removed 6 bases from V and 2 bases from J, with 4 bases in between. The CDR3 region has the DNA TGTGCCAGCAGAGCTCAAGAGACCCAGTACTTC. This codes for CASRAQETQYF.

This rearrangement joins TRBV27 to TRBJ1-4; TRBD1 might be the D (5 bases). The CDR3 length is 11 residues. The germline V gene has CDR1 MNHEY and CDR2 SMNVEV (reference sequence). Trimming stripped 8 bases from V and 12 bases from J, with 13 bases between. CDR3 DNA: TGTGCCAGCCGCCGGGGGACGGAACTGTTTTTT. It translates to CASRRGTELFF. Full variable domain (remainder filled in from reference TRBV27 and TRBJ1-4): EAQVTQNPRYLITVTGKKLTVTCSQNMNHEYMSWYRQDPGLGLRQIYYSMNVEVTDKGDVPEGYKVSRKEKRNFPLILESPSPNQTSLYFCASRRGTELFFGSGTQLSVL.

This clone turned up a few times. V and J are TRBV10-3 and TRBJ2-7; the D gene is possibly TRBD2 (6 bases). The CDR3 covers 15 residues. V lost 0 bases, J lost 1 base, and 10 bases lay in between. Germline lookup yields CDR1 ENHRY and CDR2 SYGVKD. This CDR3 reads CAISESLAQSYEQYF. The CDR3 DNA reads TGTGCCATCAGTGAGTCCCTAGCGCAGTCCTACGAGCAGTACTTC.

The chain employs TRBV3-1 (or the pseudogene TRBV3-2) and TRBJ1-6; no clear D. V gave up 3 bases and J gave up 0 bases, with 9 bases separating them. Germline values: CDR1 LGHDT, CDR2 YNNKEL (reference sequence). This CDR3 spans 16 amino acids. For the CDR3, the DNA is TGTGCCAGCAGCCATTCCGCCAGCTCCTATAATTCACCCCTCCACTTT. Translation gives CASSHSASSYNSPLHF.

V is TRBV30 and J is TRBJ2-7, with TRBD1 identical over 9 bases. The CDR3 spans 12 residues. Germline V gene lookup returns CDR1 GTSNPN and CDR2 SVGIG (reference sequence). With 3 bases clipped from V and 7 bases from J, the junction kept 4 bases outside the gene matches. CDR3 region: CAWSGQGWEQYF. DNA for the CDR3: TGTGCCTGGAGCGGACAGGGGTGGGAGCAGTACTTC.

The chain recombines TRBV6-5 with TRBJ1-4; D perhaps matches TRBD1 (6 bases). This CDR3 is built from 15 residues. The ends were cut back, 0 bases at V and 4 bases at J, with 9 bases in the middle. The germline V gene has CDR1 MNHEY and CDR2 SVGAGI. The CDR3 loop reads CASSYSEGGNEKLFF. The CDR3 bases are TGTGCCAGCAGTTACTCAGAGGGGGGTAATGAAAAACTGTTTTTT.

In this sample, this clone turned up once. This chain uses TRBV28 with TRBJ2-2; 11 bases align to TRBD1. This CDR3 region has 17 residues. The junction had 4 bases not matched to a gene; V was cut back by 0 bases and J by 4 bases. The germline V gene has CDR1 MDHEN and CDR2 SYDVKM. CDR3 nucleotides: TGTGCCAGCAGTTTATGGGGACAGGGGGGAAGCACCGGGGAGCTGTTTTTT. Protein sequence: CASSLWGQGGSTGELFF.

The chain uses TRBV18 and TRBJ2-3, with TRBD1 matching over 9 bases. CDR3 size: 14 residues. The junction had 2 bases not matched to a gene; V was cut back by 7 bases and J by 0 bases. Germline V gives CDR1 KGHSH, CDR2 LQKENI. The CDR3 reads CASLTGGSTDTQYF. CDR3 nucleotides: TGTGCCAGCTTGACAGGGGGAAGCACAGATACGCAGTATTTT.

This rearrangement joins TRBV30 to TRBJ2-2; D gene uncertain. The V and J ends lost 6 bases and 0 bases respectively, with 11 bases between them. Germline-derived CDR1 and CDR2 are GTSNPN and SVGIG (reference sequence). The CDR3 is made up of 14 amino acids. The CDR3 DNA reads as TGTGCCTGCCTAATTCCCCCGAACACCGGGGAGCTGTTTTTT. Amino acid sequence: CACLIPPNTGELFF.

The J gene is TRBJ2-7, the V gene TRBV4-3; D unclear. The V gene lost 0 bases and the J gene lost 3 bases, with 12 bases spanning the gap. Germline assignment: CDR1 LGHNA and CDR2 YSLEER. The CDR3 is 15 amino acids. CDR3 DNA: TGCGCCAGCAGCCAAGAATGGGCAGCCAGCTACGAGCAGTACTTC. It encodes CASSQEWAASYEQYF.

This chain connects TRBV7-2 to TRBJ1-2; D perhaps matches TRBD1 (5 bases). This CDR3 is 14 amino acids long. V was trimmed by 6 bases and J by 0 bases, leaving 11 bases between them. The germline V gene has CDR1 SGHTA and CDR2 FQGNSA. The CDR3, as DNA: TGTGCCAGCAGTCAGGGAGGTACTAACTATGGCTACACCTTC. Translating gives CASSQGGTNYGYTF.